The rows below give T cell receptor beta chains drawn from one sample of a study of T cells after yellow fever vaccination. TCRdb independently ran MiXCR on the 5' RACE reads; one entry per CDR3 protein. The table includes 400,000 to 650,000 distinct CDR3 sequences, about a fifth detected once. The sequencing here drew on PBMCs, taken approximately 22 days after the first yellow fever vaccination. Every receptor here comes from a young man who received the YFV17D yellow fever vaccine. Both conserved end residues are part of each CDR3. A D gene is named only where the DNA matches it firmly. The listing skips clone size in some rows; elsewhere it reads once, few, many or a size class.

v_gene	j_gene	abundance	d_gene	CDR3nt	CDR3aa
TRBV20-1	TRBJ1-3	-	-	TGCAGTGCTAGAGAGGTCGATGGAAACACCATATATTTT	CSAREVDGNTIYF
TRBV20-1	TRBJ2-3	-	-	TGCAGTGCTAGTCCCCCGACTAGAGGCACAGATACGCAGTATTTT	CSASPPTRGTDTQYF
TRBV11-2	TRBJ2-3	few	TRBD2	TGTGCCAGCAGCGGACTAGCGGGGGGCATGACCTTACTCACAGATACGCAGTATTTT	CASSGLAGGMTLLTDTQYF
TRBV18	TRBJ2-5	few	-	TGTGCCAGCTCACCACCACCCGGAGAGACCCAGTACTTC	CASSPPPGETQYF
TRBV11-3	TRBJ2-1	-	-	TGTGCCAGCAGCTTAGTGGCGGGGCTCACCTACAATGAGCAGTTCTTC	CASSLVAGLTYNEQFF
TRBV4-1	TRBJ1-3	-	-	TGCGCCAGCAGCCTAACGACAGCCTCGGGGGGAAACACCATATATTTT	CASSLTTASGGNTIYF
TRBV15	TRBJ1-5	many	-	TGTGCCACCAGGAGTTTTTCAAATCAGCCCCAGCATTTT	CATRSFSNQPQHF
TRBV12-3/TRBV12-4	TRBJ2-1	-	-	TGTGCCAGCAGTTTTTCCAGTAATGAGCAGTTCTTC	CASSFSSNEQFF
TRBV5-5	TRBJ1-2	-	-	TGTGCCAGCAGCTCAGACAAACCCTACTATGGCTACACCTTC	CASSSDKPYYGYTF
TRBV19	TRBJ2-1	once	-	TGTGCCAGTAGCCTAAAGCAAGGCGATGAGCAGTTCTTC	CASSLKQGDEQFF
TRBV19	TRBJ1-5	-	TRBD1	TGTGCCAGTAGTATGGTGACAGGGGGCGCCCAGCCCCAGCATTTT	CASSMVTGGAQPQHF
TRBV7-3	TRBJ2-5	-	-	TGTGCCAGCAGCGAGGGGGCGGGGGTACAAGAGACCCAGTACTTC	CASSEGAGVQETQYF
TRBV5-5	TRBJ2-1	-	TRBD2	TGTGCCAGCAGCGATCGACTAGCGGGGTTGTACAATGAGCAGTTCTTC	CASSDRLAGLYNEQFF
TRBV12-3/TRBV12-4	TRBJ1-4	-	-	TGTGCCAGCAGTTTAAGGGGCCCCGAAAAACTGTTTTTT	CASSLRGPEKLFF
TRBV5-1	TRBJ2-1	-	TRBD1	TGCGCCAGCAGCTGGGGACAGAAAAATGAGCAGTTCTTC	CASSWGQKNEQFF
TRBV7-8	TRBJ2-2	few	-	TGTGCCAGCAGCTTAGCTCTAGCAGGCCCCCTCTCTAACACCGGGGAGCTGTTTTTT	CASSLALAGPLSNTGELFF
TRBV4-1	TRBJ2-3	-	-	TGCGCCAGCAGCCAGATGGGGGGCGGGGGCCGCACAGATACGCAGTATTTT	CASSQMGGGGRTDTQYF
TRBV5-8	TRBJ1-4	once	-	TGTGCCAGCAGCTTGGATCGTAGCCCAATTAGACTGTTTTTT	CASSLDRSPIRLFF
TRBV7-7	TRBJ2-3	few	TRBD2	TGTGCTAGCAGCGGACTAGCGGAAGATACGCAGTATTTT	CASSGLAEDTQYF
TRBV4-3	TRBJ2-7	few	TRBD2	TGCGCCAGCAGCCCCTACCCGACTAGCGGGGGCCTCTCCTACGAGCAGTACTTC	CASSPYPTSGGLSYEQYF
TRBV2	TRBJ2-7	-	-	TGTGCCAGCGTAGAGAGGTTGGCCGAGCAGTACTTC	CASVERLAEQYF
TRBV3-1	TRBJ2-5	few	TRBD2	TGTGCCAGCAGCCAAGGCGGGACTAGGGACGCAGAGACCCAGTACTTC	CASSQGGTRDAETQYF
TRBV9	TRBJ2-1	few	-	TGTGCCAGCAGCGTGTCAGGCAATGAGCAGTTCTTC	CASSVSGNEQFF
TRBV30	TRBJ2-1	-	-	TGTGCCTGGAGTGTACCACCGAGCGAGCAGTTCTTC	CAWSVPPSEQFF
TRBV20-1	TRBJ2-5	few	TRBD2	TGCAGTGCTAGAGGCGGTAGCGGGCAAGAGACCCAGTACTTC	CSARGGSGQETQYF
TRBV7-3	TRBJ1-6	few	-	TGTGCCAGCAGCTCCGACGTGACACCCACCCGGCCCTATAATTCACCCCTCCACTTT	CASSSDVTPTRPYNSPLHF
TRBV27	TRBJ2-1	-	TRBD2	TGTGCCAGCCTTCTAGCGGGCGACCAGTTCTTC	CASLLAGDQFF
TRBV29-1	TRBJ2-3	many	-	TGCAGCGTTAACGGCGGGGCAAGCACAGATACGCAGTATTTT	CSVNGGASTDTQYF
TRBV12-3/TRBV12-4	TRBJ2-1	-	-	TGTGCCAGCAACGGCGGTGGCTCCTACAATGAGCAGTTCTTC	CASNGGGSYNEQFF
TRBV29-1	TRBJ1-1	-	TRBD1	TGCAGCGGGGACAATACAGGGGGCGCAGAGGGGGAAGCTTTCTTT	CSGDNTGGAEGEAFF
TRBV15	TRBJ2-5	many	-	TGTCTTCCCTGGGAATTTCAAGAGACCCAGTACTTC	CLPWEFQETQYF
TRBV5-5	TRBJ1-3	few	-	TGTGCCAGCAGCTTGGAGGGTCCTGGAAACACCATATATTTT	CASSLEGPGNTIYF
TRBV11-2	TRBJ2-7	-	-	TGTGCCAGCAGCTTAGAAGGAGGGGGAGCCTACGAGCAGTACTTC	CASSLEGGGAYEQYF
TRBV6-2/TRBV6-3	TRBJ2-2	-	-	TGTGCCAGCACCCTTGGCAGTGCTACCGGGGAGCTGTTTTTT	CASTLGSATGELFF
TRBV6-5	TRBJ2-6	-	TRBD1	TGTGCCAGCAGTTACTTGGGACAGGGGCAAAGCTCTGGGGCCAACGTCCTGACTTTC	CASSYLGQGQSSGANVLTF
TRBV20-1	TRBJ2-2	-	-	TGCAGTGACAGGGTGACCGGGGAGCTGTTTTTT	CSDRVTGELFF
TRBV6-5	TRBJ2-7	many	-	TGTGCCAGCAGTTACGAGGGGACTTTGCCCTACGAGCAGTACTTC	CASSYEGTLPYEQYF